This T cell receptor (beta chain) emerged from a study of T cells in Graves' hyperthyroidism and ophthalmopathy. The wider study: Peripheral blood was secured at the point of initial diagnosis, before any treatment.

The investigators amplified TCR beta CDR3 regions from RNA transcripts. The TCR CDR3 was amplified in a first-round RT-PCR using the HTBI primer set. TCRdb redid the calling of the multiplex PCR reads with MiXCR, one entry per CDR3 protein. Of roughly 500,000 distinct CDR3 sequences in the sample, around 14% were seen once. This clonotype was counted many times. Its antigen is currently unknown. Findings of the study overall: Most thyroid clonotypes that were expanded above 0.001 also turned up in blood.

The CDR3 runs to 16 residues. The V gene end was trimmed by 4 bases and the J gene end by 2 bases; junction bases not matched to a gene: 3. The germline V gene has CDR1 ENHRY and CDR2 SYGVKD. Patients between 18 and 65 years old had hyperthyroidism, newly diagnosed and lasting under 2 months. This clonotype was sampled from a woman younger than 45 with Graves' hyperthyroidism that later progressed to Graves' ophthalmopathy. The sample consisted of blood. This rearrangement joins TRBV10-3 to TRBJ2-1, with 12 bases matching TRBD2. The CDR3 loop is CAISGTSGITYNEQFF. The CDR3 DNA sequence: TGTGCCATCAGTGGGACTAGCGGGATTACCTACAATGAGCAGTTCTTC.